The 18 T cell receptor beta chains presented below share a single source sample, sequenced in a study of control samples from healthy donors and cancer patients. Libraries were prepared by immunoSEQ multiplex PCR; TCRdb keeps only in-frame clonotypes and omits some of them. The sample lists about 97,000 clones, more than 85% occurring once. Specimen: blood. The source of these receptors is a man aged 30 to 39 in good health.

The rearrangement joins TRBV7-7 to TRBJ2-3; no definite D call. The CDR3 consists of 15 residues. Germline V gene sequence: CDR1 SSHAT, CDR2 FNYEAQ (reference sequence). Trimming pared 9 bases from V and 0 bases from J, leaving 16 bases between. CDR3 bases: TGTGCCAGTACACGTGAAGCAGTTAGCACAGATACGCAGTATTTT. It specifies CASTREAVSTDTQYF.

This chain links TRBV9 with TRBJ2-2; 8 bases line up with TRBD1. V lost 0 bases, J lost 5 bases, and 6 bases stayed unmatched. The CDR3 length is 16 residues. The V gene's germline CDR1 is SGDLS and CDR2 YYNGEE. Written as DNA, the CDR3 is TGTGCCAGCAGCGTAGCCTTCAGGGGGCGTACCGGGGAGCTGTTTTTT. This sequence encodes CASSVAFRGRTGELFF.

The chain carries TRBV25-1 and TRBJ2-5; D is perhaps TRBD2 (5 bases). The CDR3 is made up of 14 amino acids. Trimming took off 7 bases at V and 0 bases at J, with 12 bases between the two ends. From germline, CDR1 is MGHDK and CDR2 SYGVNS. CDR3 region: CASTPGGYQETQYF. Here the CDR3 DNA reads TGTGCCAGCACCCCAGGCGGGTACCAAGAGACCCAGTACTTC. The full variable domain, completed using reference TRBV25-1 and TRBJ2-5, is EADIYQTPRYLVIGTGKKITLECSQTMGHDKMYWYQQDPGMELHLIHYSYGVNSTEKGDLSSESTVSRIRTEHFPLTLESARPSHTSQYLCASTPGGYQETQYFGPGTRLLVL.

This clone was seen just once. The chain carries TRBV15 and TRBJ1-2, with 7 bases fitting TRBD1. Trimming took 5 bases from V and 7 from J; bases not matched to a gene: 7. Germline CDR1 and CDR2: LNHNV and YYDKDF (reference sequence). The CDR3 consists of 13 residues. Written as DNA, the CDR3 is TGTGCCACCAGCTTACAGGGGAAGGGTGGCTACACCTTC. It yields the protein CATSLQGKGGYTF.

This clone was detected a few times. The chain combines TRBV27 with TRBJ2-5; TRBD1 matches 8 bases. The CDR3 is made up of 17 amino acids. Germline trimming cut 5 bases from V and 0 bases from J; bases unmatched to any gene: 11. Germline CDR1 is MNHEY and CDR2 is SMNVEV (reference sequence). CDR3: CASSPSGQGGYQETQYF. CDR3 coding DNA: TGTGCCAGCAGTCCTTCAGGACAGGGTGGCTACCAAGAGACCCAGTACTTC.

This sequence joins TRBV18 and TRBJ1-2; no reliable D call. Germline V gene data show CDR1 as KGHSH and CDR2 as LQKENI. The CDR3 sequence is 16 residues long. The V gene lost 2 bases and the J gene lost 7 bases, with 20 bases spanning the gap. The CDR3 protein is CASSPGRNPSLGGYTF. For the CDR3, the DNA is TGTGCCAGCTCACCAGGAAGGAATCCCTCCTTAGGTGGCTACACCTTC.

This clone came up once. The V and J genes are TRBV7-8 and TRBJ2-5; D unclear. Germline V gene data show CDR1 as SGHVS and CDR2 as FQNEAQ. With 5 bases removed from V and 3 bases from J, the gap between germline ends came to 22 bases. The CDR3 spans 17 residues. CDR3 sequence (DNA): TGTGCCAGCAGCCCGACCTTTTCCTACCGGTCGGAAGAGACCCAGTACTTC. As protein: CASSPTFSYRSEETQYF.

The chain combines TRBV19 with TRBJ1-2, with D unclear. V was cut by 3 bases and J by 10 bases, with 12 bases left in between. Germline V gene sequence: CDR1 LNHDA, CDR2 SQIVND (reference sequence). The CDR3 totals 12 residues. CDR3 protein: CASSISHRSYTF. The CDR3 DNA reads as TGTGCCAGTAGTATTTCGCACCGTTCCTACACCTTC.

The rearrangement uses TRBV28 and TRBJ2-6; D is undetermined. The ends were cut back, 6 bases at V and 4 bases at J, with 10 bases in the middle. The germline gives CDR1 MDHEN, CDR2 SYDVKM. The CDR3 is made up of 14 amino acids. The CDR3, as DNA: TGTGCCAGCAGCTCAGGCTCGGGGGCCAACGTCCTGACTTTC. It specifies CASSSGSGANVLTF.

The V gene is TRBV27, the J gene TRBJ2-7, with TRBD1 matching 8 bases. From germline, CDR1 is MNHEY and CDR2 SMNVEV (reference sequence). The ends lost 8 bases at V and 4 bases at J; junction bases unmatched: 10. The CDR3 has 14 amino acids. The CDR3, as DNA: TGTGCCAGCGGAACGGGACAGGAGATATACGAGCAGTACTTC. It specifies CASGTGQEIYEQYF.

V usage is TRBV30 and J usage is TRBJ2-1, with TRBD2 identical over 10 bases. The CDR3 is made up of 15 amino acids. Losses at the gene ends were 3 bases for V and 4 bases for J; bases not matched to a gene: 6. Per the germline V gene, CDR1 is GTSNPN and CDR2 is SVGIG (reference sequence). CDR3 sequence reads: CAWRTGTSVYNEQFF. The CDR3 DNA follows: TGTGCCTGGAGAACCGGGACTAGCGTATACAATGAGCAGTTCTTC. Combining the CDR3 with reference TRBV30 and TRBJ2-1 gives the whole variable domain SQTIHQWPATLVQPVGSPLSLECTVEGTSNPNLYWYRQAAGRGLQLLFYSVGIGQISSEVPQNLSASRPQDRQFILSSKKLLLSDSGFYLCAWRTGTSVYNEQFFGPGTRLTVL.

The chain combines TRBV4-1 with TRBJ1-5; a possible D gene is TRBD1 (5 bases). The CDR3 consists of 15 residues. From germline, CDR1 is MGHRA and CDR2 YSYEKL. V shed 2 bases and J shed 7 bases, with 15 bases lying between them. The chain's CDR3 is CASSQWAGDGQPQHF. DNA of the CDR3: TGCGCCAGCAGCCAATGGGCGGGGGACGGGCAGCCCCAGCATTTT.

V usage is TRBV5-8 and J usage is TRBJ2-3, with 7 bases matching TRBD2. The germline V gene has CDR1 SGHTS and CDR2 YDEGEE. The CDR3 is 15 residues long. Unmatched junction bases numbered 8, after V lost 5 bases and J lost 2 bases. For the CDR3, the DNA is TGTGCCAGCAGTCCCGGGACTACCCTCACAGATACGCAGTATTTT. Amino acid sequence: CASSPGTTLTDTQYF.

The chain couples TRBV15 to TRBJ2-3; TRBD2 agrees at 7 bases. Germline V CDR1 and CDR2: LNHNV, YYDKDF (reference sequence). The CDR3 loop spans 17 amino acids. After removal of 0 bases from V and 2 bases from J, the junction contained 8 bases not matched to a gene. The CDR3: CATSRELAATVTDTQYF. The CDR3 DNA reads as TGTGCCACCAGCAGAGAGCTAGCGGCCACAGTCACAGATACGCAGTATTTT.

DNA of the CDR3: TGTGCCAGTAGTAGCAAACGTAATTCACCCCTCCACTTT. Residues: CASSSKRNSPLHF. The chain joins TRBV2 to TRBJ1-6; D is undetermined. The CDR3 spans 13 residues. Per the germline V gene, CDR1 is SNHLY and CDR2 is FYNNEI. V was shortened by 9 bases and J by 6 bases, with 12 bases between the two germline ends.

Notes on this clone: The same CDR3 also results from other DNA sequences found in this sample. The chain has TRBV2 and TRBJ1-2; D unclear. The CDR3 has 12 residues. Germline-derived CDR1 and CDR2 are SNHLY and FYNNEI. The V gene lost 2 bases and the J gene lost 4 bases, with 5 bases spanning the gap. CDR3 loop: CASSESSYGYTF. The CDR3 DNA is TGTGCCAGCAGTGAAAGTAGCTATGGCTACACCTTC.

The chain is built from TRBV7-8 and TRBJ1-1; D not resolved. The CDR3 covers 13 residues. CDR1 and CDR2 from the germline V gene are SGHVS and FQNEAQ. Trimming left V 5 bases short and J 6 bases short, with 13 bases between. The CDR3 nucleotides are TGTGCCAGCAGCCCCCAGATCAAGGCTGAAGCTTTCTTT. Translating gives CASSPQIKAEAFF.

V is TRBV18 and J is TRBJ1-1, with D unresolved. The germline gives CDR1 KGHSH, CDR2 LQKENI. With 3 bases removed from V and 8 bases from J, the gap between germline ends came to 7 bases. The CDR3 has 11 amino acids. The DNA of the CDR3 is TGTGCCAGCTCACCCCAATCCGAAGCTTTCTTT. This translates into CASSPQSEAFF.